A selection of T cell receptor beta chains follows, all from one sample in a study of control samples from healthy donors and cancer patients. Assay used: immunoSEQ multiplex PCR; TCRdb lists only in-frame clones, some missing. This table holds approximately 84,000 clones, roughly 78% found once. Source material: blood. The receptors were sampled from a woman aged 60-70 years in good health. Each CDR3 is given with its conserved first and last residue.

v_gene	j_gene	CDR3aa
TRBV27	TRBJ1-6	CASSYGAPASPLHF
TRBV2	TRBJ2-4	CASRREADKNIQYF
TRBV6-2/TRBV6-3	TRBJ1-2	CASSYSRQGMGGYTF
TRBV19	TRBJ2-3	CASSTRLAGDLDTQYF
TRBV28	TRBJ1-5	CASSLVGNRQPQHF
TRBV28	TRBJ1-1	CASSFSPNTEAFF
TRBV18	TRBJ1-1	CASSPRSADPNTEAFF
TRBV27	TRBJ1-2	CASSLLGQGNYGYTF
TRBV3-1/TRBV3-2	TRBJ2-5	CASSHDRVSQETQYF
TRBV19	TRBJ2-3	CASSPSAGTDTQYF
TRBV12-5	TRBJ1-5	CASGTQVNNQPQHF
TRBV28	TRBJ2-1	CASSPTSNEQFF
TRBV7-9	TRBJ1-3	CASSFNRGQGNTIYF
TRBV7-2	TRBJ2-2	CASSSREDRGNGELFF
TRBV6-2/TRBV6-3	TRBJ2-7	CASSYPTGGNEQYF
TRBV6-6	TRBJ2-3	CASSSGQGRLTDTQYF
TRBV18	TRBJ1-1	CASSGTGTGQGTEAFF
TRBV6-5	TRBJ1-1	CASTATGGRNTEAFF
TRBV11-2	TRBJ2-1	CASSLGVGEQFF
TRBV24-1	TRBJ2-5	CATSGSTTGGLRETQYF
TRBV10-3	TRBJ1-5	CAISDRGRAGNQPQHF
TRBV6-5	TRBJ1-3	CASSYSMGPGRNTIYF
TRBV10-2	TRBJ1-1	CASSPLRTGGTEAFF
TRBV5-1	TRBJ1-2	CASSFEWGGYTF
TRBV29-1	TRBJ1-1	CSVTPGHKTTEAFF
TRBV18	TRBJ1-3	CASSPTGESGNTIYF
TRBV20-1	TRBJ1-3	CSASPGELTASGNTIYF
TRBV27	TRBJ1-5	CASSPDRDQPQHF
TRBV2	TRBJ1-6	CASSASNPSGGYSPLHF
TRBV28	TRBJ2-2	CASSFGTGELFF
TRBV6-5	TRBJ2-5	CASSWTSGQETQYF
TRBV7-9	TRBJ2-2	CASSLGEASGITGELFF
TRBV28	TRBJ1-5	CASRTRHGGSNQPQHF
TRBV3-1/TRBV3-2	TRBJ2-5	CASSQEFASGGAGETQYF
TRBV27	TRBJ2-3	CASNPGQGIQMTDTQYF
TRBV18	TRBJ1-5	CASSAQGQPQHF
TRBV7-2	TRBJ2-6	CASSLSRTVNTGGANVLTF
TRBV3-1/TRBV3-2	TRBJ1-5	CASSQAWDQPQHF
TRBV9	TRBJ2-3	CASSVGGGPTDTQYF
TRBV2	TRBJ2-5	CASSAPGLGVTQYF
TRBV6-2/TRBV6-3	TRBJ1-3	CASSIPSTASGNTIYF
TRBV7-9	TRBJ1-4	CASSDQEANEKLFF
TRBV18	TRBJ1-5	CASSPNAGGNQPQHF
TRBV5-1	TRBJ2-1	CASSLASEQFF
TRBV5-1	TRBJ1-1	CASSLGLPNTEAFF
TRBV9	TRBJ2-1	CASSVTSGSYNEQFF
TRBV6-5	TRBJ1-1	CASSPRRLWTEAFF
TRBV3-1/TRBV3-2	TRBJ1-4	CASSQVPDATNEKLFF
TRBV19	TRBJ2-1	CASRSGQGTYNEQFF
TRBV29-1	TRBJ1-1	CSVVNQLNTEAFF
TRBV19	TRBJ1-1	CASSPGTGRLTEAFF
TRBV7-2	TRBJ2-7	CASSLLESSYEQYF
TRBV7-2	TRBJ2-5	CASSLAGVQETQYF
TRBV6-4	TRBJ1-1	CASIQANTEAFF
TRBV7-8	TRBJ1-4	CASSQGRGNEKLFF